Included here is one TCR beta chain sequence, with context. It has no known antigen specificity. The record has no base qualities; no much larger clone is one base away. This entry belongs to a study of T cell responses to AZD1222 COVID-19 vaccine (dated by TCRdb to the early 2020s). At the level of the whole study: AZD1222 recipients with second doses at about 4 weeks or about 12 weeks were pooled, because spike-specific TCR depth and breadth did not differ between schedules. TCR sequencing covered 230 to 250 trial participants: 207 given two doses of AZD1222 and about 26 given two doses of MenACWY control vaccine. Enrollment into the trials was organized by age into subgroups of 18-55, 56-69 and 70-plus years, and those subgroups contained approximately 150, 30 and 60 TCR-sequenced participants, respectively.

Points the paper makes about the study in general: Conclusions about previously exposed vaccinees were limited because only six AZD1222 recipients were SARS-CoV-2 seropositive at baseline. Because no day 14 peak-response samples were available, repertoires were characterized only after the peak T cell response. Participants were mostly white British, with more females than males. The authors suggested clonal diversity may have been underestimated. CD4 TCRs associated with the vaccine covered the entire spike protein, and the dominant responses were in regions 160-218 and 743-854. Reportedly, almost half of the unique spike-specific TCRs recognized epitopes lying outside the regions that are mutated in the B.1.351 and B.1.1.7 variants. Spike-specific TCR breadth and depth rose significantly after two AZD1222 doses compared with day 0 and with MenACWY recipients. In the small 56-69-year group, the increase in depth fell short of significance, most likely because of low power.

The CDR3 regions of human TCRbeta chains were analyzed by immunosequencing. Processing in the source paper ran as follows. TCRs in the repertoires were compared against a reference library of SARS-CoV-2-specific TCRs that had been generated with the MIRA antigen-specificity platform. Breadth meant the fraction of unique TCRs that were SARS-CoV-2-associated, whereas depth meant the fraction of total T cells that were SARS-CoV-2-associated. Each spike-specific TCR was assigned to its reactive spike region and to a CD4 or CD8 class using the MIRA data. Log10-transformed breadth and depth values were compared by one-way ANOVA with Sidak's multiple comparisons tests. TCRdb carries this immuneACCESS record with in-frame sequences only. Its versions omit some clonotypes, under half of them owing to an unresolved V gene in the studies checked, with the rest unexplained. The V and J calls and clone size were taken over from that table, and D and trimming were inferred from the DNA. This sample gives 120,000 or so clones in total; around 90% of them show up just once. The top ten constitute roughly 1.5% of the sample.

The time point label for this specimen denotes: baseline before first vaccination. The vaccinee samples were drawn from two UK trials, COV001 and COV002, one of which was a single-blind randomized controlled phase 2/3 trial testing AZD1222 (ChAdOx1 nCoV-19) in healthy adults. Trial participant PBMC samples were collected at day 0 and day 28 after the second dose for TCRbeta chain sequencing. There are 13 amino acids in the CDR3, from cysteine to phenylalanine inclusive. Here the CDR3 DNA is all that survives: 39 bases in frame from base 1. The junction shows trimming of 5 bases on V and 5 bases on J, plus 10 bases between the germline ends. CDR1 and CDR2 were assigned from the germline V gene as SGHRS and YFSETQ.

The clonotype was recovered from an adult in good health. Sequenced here: peripheral blood, sampled on day 0 of AZD1222 vaccination. The chain was built from TRBV5-1 and TRBJ1-4; matching of 5 bases hints at TRBD1 as the D gene. The DNA is TGCGCCAGCAGGGAGGACATAAATGAAAAACTGTTTTTT. The translation is CASREDINEKLFF.